This T cell receptor beta chain was documented in a study of radiotherapy plus CTLA-4 blockade in lung cancer. Whole-study context: Across the patients, objective responses occurred in about 18%, and disease control in over 25%. General study points: The authors reported that early blood T cell clone dynamics, with interferon-beta, best predicted response. In blood, after radiotherapy plus ipilimumab, tumor-derived TCR clones expanded.

Generated by immunoSEQ multiplex PCR, the TCRdb table keeps only in-frame clones and is missing some. The sample has over 95,000 clones; 65% to 75% are singletons. Turning to this clone: Its specificity is not known.

Chemo-refractory metastatic non-small-cell lung cancer patients received focal radiation with ipilimumab CTLA-4 blockade. This CDR3 contains 15 residues. Trimming cost V 6 bases and J 9 bases; bases outside gene matches: 13. Germline CDR1 and CDR2: MDHEN and SYDVKM. This sequence joins TRBV28 and TRBJ2-1; 8 bases are shared with TRBD2. The sequences come from peripheral blood, collected from a patient treated with radiotherapy plus ipilimumab. This clonotype was obtained from a human donor with non-small cell lung cancer who had a partial response to radiotherapy plus ipilimumab. Some clones in this sample may be carry-over from other donors' samples. DNA of the CDR3: TGTGCCAGCAGCACACAGTACAGCGGGAGAAGTGAGCAGTTCTTC. It yields the protein CASSTQYSGRSEQFF.